Each of the 2 T cell receptor beta chains below was sequenced from the same sample in a study of T cells after yellow fever vaccination. TCRdb re-called the 5' RACE reads through MiXCR, storing one row per CDR3 protein. The sample yields over 110,000 distinct CDR3 sequences, approximately 7.7% seen once. This sample comprised CD4+ T cells sorted from PBMCs, obtained 5 days after the yellow fever booster vaccination. The receptors were sampled from a man between 25 and 39 years old who received the YFV17D yellow fever vaccine.

The gene calls are TRBV30 and TRBJ2-2, with TRBD2 matching 8 bases. This CDR3 contains 15 residues. V shed 3 bases and J 1 base; nucleotides not matched to a gene: 4. Germline V lookup: CDR1 GTSNPN, CDR2 SVGIG (reference sequence). CDR3 sequence reads: CAWRRTSLNTGELFF. CDR3 nucleotides: TGTGCCTGGAGACGGACTAGCCTGAACACCGGGGAGCTGTTTTTT.

The chain links TRBV12-3 or TRBV12-4 to TRBJ1-2, with 8 bases aligning to TRBD1. V lost 7 bases to trimming and J lost 4 bases; unmatched junction nucleotides: 5. The CDR3 covers 13 residues. The chain's CDR3 is CASTLQGGYGYTF. DNA of the CDR3: TGTGCCAGCACCCTACAGGGGGGCTATGGCTACACCTTC.